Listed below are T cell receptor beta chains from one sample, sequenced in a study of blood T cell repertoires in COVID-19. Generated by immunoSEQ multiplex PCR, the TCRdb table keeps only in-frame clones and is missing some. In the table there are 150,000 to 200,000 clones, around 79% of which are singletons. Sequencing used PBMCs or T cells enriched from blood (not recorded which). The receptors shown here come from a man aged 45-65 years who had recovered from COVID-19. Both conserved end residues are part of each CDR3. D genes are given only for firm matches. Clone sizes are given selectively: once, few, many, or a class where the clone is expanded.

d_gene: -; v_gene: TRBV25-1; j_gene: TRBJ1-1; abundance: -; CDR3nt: TGTGCCAGCAGTGAAATTTGGGCCAGCCTTCTGAACACTGAAGCTTTCTTT; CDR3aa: CASSEIWASLLNTEAFF
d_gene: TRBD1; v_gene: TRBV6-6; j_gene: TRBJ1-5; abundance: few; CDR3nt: TGTGCCAGCAGTTACGGACAGGGGGCAAGTCAGCCCCAGCATTTT; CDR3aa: CASSYGQGASQPQHF
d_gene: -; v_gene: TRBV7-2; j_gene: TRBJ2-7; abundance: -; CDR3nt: TGTGCCAGCAGCTTATTAACCTACGAGCAGTACTTC; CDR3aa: CASSLLTYEQYF
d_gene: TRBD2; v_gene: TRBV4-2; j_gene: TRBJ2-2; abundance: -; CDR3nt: TGTGCCAGCAGCCAGGAACTAGCGGGAGGAGGTAGGACGAACACCGGGGAGCTGTTTTTT; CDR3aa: CASSQELAGGGRTNTGELFF
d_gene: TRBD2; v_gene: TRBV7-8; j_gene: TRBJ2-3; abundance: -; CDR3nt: TGTGCCAGCAGCTTAGAGCTAGCGGGAGGGATGTGGGCTCCTCACACAGATACGCAGTATTTT; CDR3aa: CASSLELAGGMWAPHTDTQYF
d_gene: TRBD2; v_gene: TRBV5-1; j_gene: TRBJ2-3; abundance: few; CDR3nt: TGCGCCAGCAGCTTGGGAGCGGGGTTAGATACGCAGTATTTT; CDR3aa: CASSLGAGLDTQYF
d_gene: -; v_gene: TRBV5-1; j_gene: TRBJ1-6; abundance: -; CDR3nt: TGCGCCAGCAGCTCGGTATTGCGCAGGGTGAAACATTTT; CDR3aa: CASSSVLRRVKHF
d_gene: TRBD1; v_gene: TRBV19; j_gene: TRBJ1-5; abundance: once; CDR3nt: TGTGCCAGTAGTACGGGACAGGGAAGTATCGCCCAGCATTTT; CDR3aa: CASSTGQGSIAQHF
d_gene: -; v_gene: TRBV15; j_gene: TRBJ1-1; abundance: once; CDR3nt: TGTGCCACCAGCAGAGCTTCAGGGATGGGAAACACTGAAGCTTTCTTT; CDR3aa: CATSRASGMGNTEAFF
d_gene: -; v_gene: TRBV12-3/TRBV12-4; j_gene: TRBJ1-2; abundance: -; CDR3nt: TGTGCCAGCAGTTCGCAGGGCTTCTATGGCTACACCTTC; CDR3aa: CASSSQGFYGYTF
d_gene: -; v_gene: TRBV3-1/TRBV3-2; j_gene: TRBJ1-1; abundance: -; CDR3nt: TGTGCCAGCAGCCTAAGCGGCCCCGGTGAAGCTTTCTTT; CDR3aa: CASSLSGPGEAFF
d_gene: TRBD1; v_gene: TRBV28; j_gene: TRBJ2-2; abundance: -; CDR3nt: TGTGCCAGCGGTGGGGACAGGGGGACCGGGGAGCTGTTTTTT; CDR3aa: CASGGDRGTGELFF
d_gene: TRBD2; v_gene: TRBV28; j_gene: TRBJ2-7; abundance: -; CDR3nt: TGTGCCAGCAGTGTACCGGGACTAGTCGCCTTGAGCTCCTACGAGCAGTACTTC; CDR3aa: CASSVPGLVALSSYEQYF
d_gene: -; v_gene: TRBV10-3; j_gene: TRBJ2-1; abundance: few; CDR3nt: TGTGCCATCAGTGAGTCGATTCTAAATGAGCAGTTCTTC; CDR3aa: CAISESILNEQFF
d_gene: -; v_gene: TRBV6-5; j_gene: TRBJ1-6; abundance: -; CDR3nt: TGTGCCAGTTGCAGGGGCAGGAATTCACCCCTCCACTTT; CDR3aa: CASCRGRNSPLHF
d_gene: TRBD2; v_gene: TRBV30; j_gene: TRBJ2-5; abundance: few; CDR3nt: TGTGCCTGGAGGACAGGACTAGCGGGGGCTTCGGAGACCCAGTACTTC; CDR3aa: CAWRTGLAGASETQYF
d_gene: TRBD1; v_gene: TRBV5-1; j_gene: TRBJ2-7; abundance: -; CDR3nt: TGCGCCAGCAGCTTGGACGGCAGGGGGATCTACGAGCAGTACTTC; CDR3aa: CASSLDGRGIYEQYF
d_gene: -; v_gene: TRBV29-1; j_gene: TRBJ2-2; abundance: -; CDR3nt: TGCAGCGTTGATTCCGGCGGGGAGCTGTTTTTT; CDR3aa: CSVDSGGELFF
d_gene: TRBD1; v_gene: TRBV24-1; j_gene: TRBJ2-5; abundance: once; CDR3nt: TGTGCCACCAGTGCCCCCCCAGAGGACAGGGGGCAAGAGACCCAGTACTTC; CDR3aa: CATSAPPEDRGQETQYF
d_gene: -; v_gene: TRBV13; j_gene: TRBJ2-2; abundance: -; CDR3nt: TGTGCCAGCAGCCCCCAATTCGGAGGTACCGGGGAGCTGTTTTTT; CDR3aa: CASSPQFGGTGELFF
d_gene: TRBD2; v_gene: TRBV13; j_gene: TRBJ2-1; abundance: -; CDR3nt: TGTGCCAGCAGCTTGTTAGCGGGAGCGGCGTGGAATGAGCAGTTCTTC; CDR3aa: CASSLLAGAAWNEQFF
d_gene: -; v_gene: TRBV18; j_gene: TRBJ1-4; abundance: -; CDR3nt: TGTGCCAGCTCACCCTTCACTTCAAGGAGGGGCACTAATGAAAAACTGTTTTTT; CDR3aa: CASSPFTSRRGTNEKLFF
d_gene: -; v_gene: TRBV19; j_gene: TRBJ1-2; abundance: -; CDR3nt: TGTGCCAGTAGTATCCTACAGGGATATGGCTACACCTTC; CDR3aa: CASSILQGYGYTF
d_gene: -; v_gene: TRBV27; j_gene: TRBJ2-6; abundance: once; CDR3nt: TGTGCCAGCAGTCCGACTGGATCGTTGTCTGGGGCCAACGTCCTGACTTTC; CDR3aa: CASSPTGSLSGANVLTF
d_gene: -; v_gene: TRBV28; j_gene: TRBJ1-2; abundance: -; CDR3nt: TGTGCCAGCGGGGGGGGTGTTTATGGCTACACCTTC; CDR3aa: CASGGGVYGYTF
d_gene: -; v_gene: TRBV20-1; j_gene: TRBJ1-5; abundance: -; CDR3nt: TGCAGTGCTATTGAGGGCCGCCAAACGAATCAGCCCCAGCATTTT; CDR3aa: CSAIEGRQTNQPQHF
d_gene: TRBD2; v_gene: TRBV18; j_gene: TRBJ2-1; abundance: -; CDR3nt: TGTGCCAGCTCACCAACTAGCGGGGGGGCCAATGAGCAGTTCTTC; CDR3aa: CASSPTSGGANEQFF
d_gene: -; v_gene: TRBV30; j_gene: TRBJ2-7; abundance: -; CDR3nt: TGTGCCTGGAGTGTCTATTCTCACGAGCAGTACTTC; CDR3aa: CAWSVYSHEQYF
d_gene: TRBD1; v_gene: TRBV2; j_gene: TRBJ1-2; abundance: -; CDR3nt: TGTGCCAGCAGTGAATCCCGAACAGGGGGCATGGGCTACACCTTC; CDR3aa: CASSESRTGGMGYTF
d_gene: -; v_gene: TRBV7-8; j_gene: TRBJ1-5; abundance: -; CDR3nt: TGTGCCAGCAGCTTAAAGGGGCAGGGCCTCAATCAGCCCCAGCATTTT; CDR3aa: CASSLKGQGLNQPQHF
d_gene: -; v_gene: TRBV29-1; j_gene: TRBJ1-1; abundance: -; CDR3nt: TGCAGCGGGAATGAACCGACGACTAACACTGAAGCTTTCTTT; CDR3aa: CSGNEPTTNTEAFF
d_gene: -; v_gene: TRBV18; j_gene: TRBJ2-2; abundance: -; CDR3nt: TGTGCCAGCTCACCATTCAGGGTCGGGGAGCTGTTTTTT; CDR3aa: CASSPFRVGELFF
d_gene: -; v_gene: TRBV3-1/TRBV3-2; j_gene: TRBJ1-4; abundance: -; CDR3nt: TGTGCCAGCAGCCAAGCTTCGGGGGGCGAAAAACTGTTTTTT; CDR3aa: CASSQASGGEKLFF
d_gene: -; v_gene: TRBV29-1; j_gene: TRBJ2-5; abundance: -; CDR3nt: TGCAGCGTTGAAGATCTTTACAGGGCAAAAGGGGAGACCCAGTACTTC; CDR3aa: CSVEDLYRAKGETQYF
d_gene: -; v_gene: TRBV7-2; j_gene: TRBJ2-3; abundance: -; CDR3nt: TGTGCCAGCAGATCGGTCGCAGATACGCAGTATTTT; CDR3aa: CASRSVADTQYF
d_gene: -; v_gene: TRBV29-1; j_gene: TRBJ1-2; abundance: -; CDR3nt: TGCAGCGTCGTACAGGGAGAAAACGGCTACACCTTC; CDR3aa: CSVVQGENGYTF
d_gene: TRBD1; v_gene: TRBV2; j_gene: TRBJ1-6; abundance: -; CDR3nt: TGTGCCAGTAAACCGGGACAGGGCCACTCAGCCCTCCACTTT; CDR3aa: CASKPGQGHSALHF
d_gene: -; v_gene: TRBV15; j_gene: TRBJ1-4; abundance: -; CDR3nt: TGTGCCACCAGCAGAACCACAGCTACTAATGAAAAACTGTTTTTT; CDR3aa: CATSRTTATNEKLFF
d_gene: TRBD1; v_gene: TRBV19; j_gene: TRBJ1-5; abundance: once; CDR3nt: TGTGCCAGTCATGACAGGGGACATCAGCCCCAGCATTTT; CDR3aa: CASHDRGHQPQHF
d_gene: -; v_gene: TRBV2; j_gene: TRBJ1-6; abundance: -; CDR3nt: TGTGCCAGCAGTGAAGAGAGGGCAGTTAATTCACCCCTCCACTTT; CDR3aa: CASSEERAVNSPLHF
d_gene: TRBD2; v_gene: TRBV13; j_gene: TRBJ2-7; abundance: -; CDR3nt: TGTGCCAGCAGCTTAGGCCTGGCTAGCGGGAGCTACGAGCAGTACTTC; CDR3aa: CASSLGLASGSYEQYF
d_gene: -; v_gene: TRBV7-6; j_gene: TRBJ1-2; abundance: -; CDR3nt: TGTGCCAGCAGCTTAGACCCAGGGGTGAACTATGGCTACACCTTC; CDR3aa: CASSLDPGVNYGYTF
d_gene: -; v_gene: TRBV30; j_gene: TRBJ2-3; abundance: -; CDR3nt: TGTGCCTGGATTCTGGGGGCAACGCAGTATTTT; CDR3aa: CAWILGATQYF
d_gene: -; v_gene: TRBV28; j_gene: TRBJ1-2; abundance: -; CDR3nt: TGTGCCAGCAGTTTAAGAGGGCCAGACTATGGCTACACCTTC; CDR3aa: CASSLRGPDYGYTF
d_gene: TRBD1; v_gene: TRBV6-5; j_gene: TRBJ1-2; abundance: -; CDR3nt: TGTGCCAGCAGTTACTCGTCGGGACAGGATGGCTACACCTTC; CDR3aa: CASSYSSGQDGYTF
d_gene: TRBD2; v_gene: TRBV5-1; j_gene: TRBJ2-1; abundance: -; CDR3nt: TGCGCCAGCAGCTCGACTAGCGCAAGCTCCTACAATGAGCAGTTCTTC; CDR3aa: CASSSTSASSYNEQFF
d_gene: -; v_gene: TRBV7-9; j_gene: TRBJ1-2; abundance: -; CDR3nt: TGTGCCAGCAGCTTAGACCTTACCGGTGGCTACACCTTC; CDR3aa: CASSLDLTGGYTF
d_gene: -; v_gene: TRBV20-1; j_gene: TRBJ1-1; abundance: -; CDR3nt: TGCAGTGTAGGAGGGTACACTGAAGCTTTCTTT; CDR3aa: CSVGGYTEAFF
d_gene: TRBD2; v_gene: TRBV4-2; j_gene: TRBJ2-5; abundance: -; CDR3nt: TGTGCCAGCAGCCAAGGTTCTCTAGCGGGAGAGACCCAGTACTTC; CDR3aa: CASSQGSLAGETQYF